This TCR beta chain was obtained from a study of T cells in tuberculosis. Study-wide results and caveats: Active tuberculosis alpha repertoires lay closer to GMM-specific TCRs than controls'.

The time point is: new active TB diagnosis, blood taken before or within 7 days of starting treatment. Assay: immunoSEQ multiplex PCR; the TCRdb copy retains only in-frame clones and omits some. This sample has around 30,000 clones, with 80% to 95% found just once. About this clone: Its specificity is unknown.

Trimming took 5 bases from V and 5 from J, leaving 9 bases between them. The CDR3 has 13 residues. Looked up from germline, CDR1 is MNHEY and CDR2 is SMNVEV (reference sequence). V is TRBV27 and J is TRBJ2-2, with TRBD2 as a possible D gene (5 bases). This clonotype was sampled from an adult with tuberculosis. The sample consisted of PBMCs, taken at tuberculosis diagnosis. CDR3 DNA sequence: TGTGCCAGCAGTCATTCGGGAACCGGGGAGCTGTTTTTT. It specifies CASSHSGTGELFF.